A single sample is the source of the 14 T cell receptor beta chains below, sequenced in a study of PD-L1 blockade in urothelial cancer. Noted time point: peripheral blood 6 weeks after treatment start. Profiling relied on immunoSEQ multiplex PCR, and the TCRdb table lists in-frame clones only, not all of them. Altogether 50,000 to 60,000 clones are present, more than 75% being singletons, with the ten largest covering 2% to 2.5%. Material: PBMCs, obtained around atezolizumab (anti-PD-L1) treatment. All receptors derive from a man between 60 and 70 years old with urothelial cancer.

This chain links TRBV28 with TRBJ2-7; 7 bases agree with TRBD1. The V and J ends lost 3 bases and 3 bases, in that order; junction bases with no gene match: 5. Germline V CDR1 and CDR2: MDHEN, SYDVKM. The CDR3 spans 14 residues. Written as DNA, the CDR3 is TGTGCCAGCAGTTTTCGGGACAGCTACTACGAGCAGTACTTC. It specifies CASSFRDSYYEQYF.

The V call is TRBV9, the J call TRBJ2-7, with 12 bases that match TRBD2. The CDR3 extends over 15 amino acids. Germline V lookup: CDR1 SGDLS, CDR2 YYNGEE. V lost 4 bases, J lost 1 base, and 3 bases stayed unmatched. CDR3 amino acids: CASSPLAGGSYEQYF. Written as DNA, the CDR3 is TGTGCCAGCAGCCCACTAGCGGGAGGTTCCTACGAGCAGTACTTC.

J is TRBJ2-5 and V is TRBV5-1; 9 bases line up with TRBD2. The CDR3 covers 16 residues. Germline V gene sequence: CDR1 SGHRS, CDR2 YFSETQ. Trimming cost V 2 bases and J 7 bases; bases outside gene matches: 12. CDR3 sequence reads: CASSLQASGGLVTQYF. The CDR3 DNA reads TGCGCCAGCAGCTTACAAGCGAGCGGGGGGTTGGTGACCCAGTACTTC.

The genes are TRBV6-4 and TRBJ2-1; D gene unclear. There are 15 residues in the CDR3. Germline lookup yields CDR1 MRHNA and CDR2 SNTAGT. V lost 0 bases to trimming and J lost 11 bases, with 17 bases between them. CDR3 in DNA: TGTGCCAGCAGTGACTCAGGCAGGATTCTGTCCAAGCAGTTCTTC. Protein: CASSDSGRILSKQFF.

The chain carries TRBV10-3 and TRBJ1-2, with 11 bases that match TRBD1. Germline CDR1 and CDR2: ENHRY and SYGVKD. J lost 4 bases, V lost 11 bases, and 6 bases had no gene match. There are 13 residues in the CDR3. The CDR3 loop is CAVGQGAGYGYTF. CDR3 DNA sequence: TGTGCCGTCGGACAGGGGGCTGGCTATGGCTACACCTTC.

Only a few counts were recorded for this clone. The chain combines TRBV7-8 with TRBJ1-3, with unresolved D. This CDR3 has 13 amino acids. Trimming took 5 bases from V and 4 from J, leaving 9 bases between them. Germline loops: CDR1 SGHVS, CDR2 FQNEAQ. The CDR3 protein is CASSQVGGNTIYF. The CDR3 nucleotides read TGTGCCAGCAGCCAGGTTGGAGGAAACACCATATATTTT. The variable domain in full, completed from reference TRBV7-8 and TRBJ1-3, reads GAGVSQSPRYKVAKRGQDVALRCDPISGHVSLFWYQQALGQGPEFLTYFQNEAQLDKSGLPSDRFFAERPEGSVSTLKIQRTQQEDSAVYLCASSQVGGNTIYFGEGSWLTVV.

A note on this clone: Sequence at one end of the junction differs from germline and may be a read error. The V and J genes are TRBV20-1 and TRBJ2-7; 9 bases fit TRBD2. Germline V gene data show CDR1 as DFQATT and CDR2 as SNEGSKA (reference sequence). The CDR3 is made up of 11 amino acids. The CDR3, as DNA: TGCAGTGCAGCCGGGACTAGCTACAGGAACTTC. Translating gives CSAAGTSYRNF.

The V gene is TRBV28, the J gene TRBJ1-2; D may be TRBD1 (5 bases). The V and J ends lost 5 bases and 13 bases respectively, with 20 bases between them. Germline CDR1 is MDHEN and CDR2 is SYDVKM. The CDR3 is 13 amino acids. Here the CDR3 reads CASSVGWGGGVTF. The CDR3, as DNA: TGTGCCAGCAGTGTAGGGTGGGGCGGGGGAGTCACCTTC.

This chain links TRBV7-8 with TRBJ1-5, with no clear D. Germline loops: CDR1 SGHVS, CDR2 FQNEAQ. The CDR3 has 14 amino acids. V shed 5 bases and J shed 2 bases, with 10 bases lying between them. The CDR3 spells CASSPLEGNQPQHF. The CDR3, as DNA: TGTGCCAGCAGCCCGCTGGAGGGCAATCAGCCCCAGCATTTT.

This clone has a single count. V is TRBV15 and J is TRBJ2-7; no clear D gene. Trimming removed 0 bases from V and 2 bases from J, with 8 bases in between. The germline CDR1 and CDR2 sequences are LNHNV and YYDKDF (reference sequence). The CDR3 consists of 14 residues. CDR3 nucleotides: TGTGCCACCAGCAGAGAAACGGGTCCCTACGAGCAGTACTTC. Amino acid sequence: CATSRETGPYEQYF.

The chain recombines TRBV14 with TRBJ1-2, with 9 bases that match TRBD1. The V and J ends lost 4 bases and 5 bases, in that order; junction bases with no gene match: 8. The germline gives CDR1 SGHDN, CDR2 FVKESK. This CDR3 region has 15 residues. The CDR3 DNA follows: TGTGCCAGCAGCCCGCCGGGACAGGGAGCGTATGGCTACACCTTC. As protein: CASSPPGQGAYGYTF.

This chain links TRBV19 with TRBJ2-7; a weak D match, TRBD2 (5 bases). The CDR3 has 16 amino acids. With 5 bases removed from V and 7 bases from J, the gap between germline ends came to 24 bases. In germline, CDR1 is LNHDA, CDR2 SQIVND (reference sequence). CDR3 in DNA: TGTGCCAGTAGTGCCACCGGGTCCTTCGCCCGGGGAGAGCAGTACTTC. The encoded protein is CASSATGSFARGEQYF.

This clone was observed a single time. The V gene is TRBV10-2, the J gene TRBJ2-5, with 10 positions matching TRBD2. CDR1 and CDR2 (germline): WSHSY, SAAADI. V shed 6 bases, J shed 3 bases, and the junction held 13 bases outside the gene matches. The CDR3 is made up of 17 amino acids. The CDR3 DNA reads TGCGCCAGCAGGATGAATATAGCTAGCGGGAGAGAAGAGACCCAGTACTTC. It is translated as CASRMNIASGREETQYF.

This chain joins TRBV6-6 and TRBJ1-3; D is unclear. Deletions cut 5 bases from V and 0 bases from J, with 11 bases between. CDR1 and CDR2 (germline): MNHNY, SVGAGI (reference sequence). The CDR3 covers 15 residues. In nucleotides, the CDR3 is TGTGCCAGCAGTGCATTGATACACTCTGGAAACACCATATATTTT. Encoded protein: CASSALIHSGNTIYF.